The clone carrying this T cell receptor (beta chain) was recorded at least ten times. The V gene lost 0 bases and the J gene lost 2 bases, with 13 bases spanning the gap. CDR3 length: 16 amino acids. The germline V gene has CDR1 MGHRA and CDR2 YSYEKL. TCRdb recomputed calls from the 5' RACE reads with MiXCR, one row per CDR3 protein. This sample has 9,500 to 12,000 distinct CDR3 sequences, with under 6.5% found just once. This entry is derived from a study of spatial heterogeneity in lung cancer. Study background: A consistent excess of beta-chain over alpha-chain sequences was detected.

Regarding time point: sample taken at primary tumor resection. The sequence was collected from a male donor with early-stage non-small cell lung cancer. The sample was PBMCs, taken at surgery. The V call is TRBV4-1, the J call TRBJ2-5; no clear D gene. The CDR3 region has the DNA TGCGCCAGCAGCCAAGATAGGGTGTCAGCACAAGAGACCCAGTACTTC. Its translation is CASSQDRVSAQETQYF.